The source of this T cell receptor (beta chain) is a study of shared clonotypes between healthy human individuals. For the study at large: Three CD4 naive, three CD4 memory, two CD8 naive and one CD8 memory plate were used per donor. Study-level findings and limits: Rarefaction exposed incomplete sorted-subset sequencing despite large depth.

Using immunoSEQ multiplex PCR, the repertoire was profiled, and TCRdb retains in-frame clones only, with some absent. The sample lists a few hundred thousand clones, around 86% occurring once. Germline V lookup: CDR1 SEHNR, CDR2 FQNEAQ (reference sequence). With 5 bases removed from V and 3 bases from J, the gap between germline ends came to 15 bases. This CDR3 is built from 15 residues. This clone appeared a few times. As yet, its antigen is unknown. There were only Caucasian adults among the donors, and all lived in Nashville, Tennessee. The chain employs TRBV7-9 and TRBJ2-3; possibly TRBD1 or TRBD2 for D (6 bases each). The clonotype was recovered from a man between 18 and 29 years old in good health. The sequenced material came from memory CD8+ T cells sorted from blood. Subset denoted: CD45RO+ cells pooled with CCR7-negative TemRA cells. The CDR3 region is CASSEEGQHTDTQYF. The CDR3 bases are TGTGCCAGCAGCGAGGAGGGACAACATACAGATACGCAGTATTTT.